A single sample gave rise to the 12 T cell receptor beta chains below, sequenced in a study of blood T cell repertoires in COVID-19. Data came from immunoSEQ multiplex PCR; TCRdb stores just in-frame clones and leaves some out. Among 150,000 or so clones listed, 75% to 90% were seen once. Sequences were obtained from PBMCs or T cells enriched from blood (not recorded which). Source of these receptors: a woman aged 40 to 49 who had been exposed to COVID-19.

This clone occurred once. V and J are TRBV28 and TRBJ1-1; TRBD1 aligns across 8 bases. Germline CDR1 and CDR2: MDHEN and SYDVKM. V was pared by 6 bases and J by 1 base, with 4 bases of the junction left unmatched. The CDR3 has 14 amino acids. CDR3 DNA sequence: TGTGCCAGCAGGGGACAGGTATGGAACACTGAAGCTTTCTTT. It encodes CASRGQVWNTEAFF.

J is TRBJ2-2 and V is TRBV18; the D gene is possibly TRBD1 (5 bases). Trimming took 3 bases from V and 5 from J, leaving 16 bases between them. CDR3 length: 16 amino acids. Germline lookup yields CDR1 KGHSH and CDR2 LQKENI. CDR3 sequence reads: CASSPSRQGFTGELFF. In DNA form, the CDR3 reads TGTGCCAGCTCACCGTCTCGGCAGGGTTTTACCGGGGAGCTGTTTTTT.

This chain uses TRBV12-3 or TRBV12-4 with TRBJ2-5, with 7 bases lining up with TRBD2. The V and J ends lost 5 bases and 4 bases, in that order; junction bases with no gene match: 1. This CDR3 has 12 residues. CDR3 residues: CASSGEGETQYF. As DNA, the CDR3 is TGTGCCAGCAGTGGGGAGGGAGAGACCCAGTACTTC.

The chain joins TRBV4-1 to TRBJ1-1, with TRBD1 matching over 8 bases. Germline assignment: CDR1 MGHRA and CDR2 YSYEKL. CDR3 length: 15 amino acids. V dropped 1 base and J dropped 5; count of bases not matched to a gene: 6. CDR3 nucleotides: TGCGCCAGCAGCCAAGCGGTACAGGGGGGGACTGAAGCTTTCTTT. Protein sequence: CASSQAVQGGTEAFF.

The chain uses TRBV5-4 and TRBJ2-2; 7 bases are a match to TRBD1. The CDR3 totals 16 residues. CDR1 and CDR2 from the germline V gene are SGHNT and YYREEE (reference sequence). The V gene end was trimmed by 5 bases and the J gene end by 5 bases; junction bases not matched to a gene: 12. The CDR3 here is CASSRDSRLLTGELFF. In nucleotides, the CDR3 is TGTGCCAGCAGTCGGGACAGCCGGTTACTTACCGGGGAGCTGTTTTTT.

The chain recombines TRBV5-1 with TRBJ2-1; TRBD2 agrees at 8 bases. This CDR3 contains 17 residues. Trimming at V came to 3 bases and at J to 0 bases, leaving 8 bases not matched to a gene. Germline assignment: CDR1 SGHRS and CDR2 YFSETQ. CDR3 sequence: CASSWGPLAGSYNEQFF. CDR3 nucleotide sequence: TGCGCCAGCAGCTGGGGTCCCCTAGCGGGCTCCTACAATGAGCAGTTCTTC.

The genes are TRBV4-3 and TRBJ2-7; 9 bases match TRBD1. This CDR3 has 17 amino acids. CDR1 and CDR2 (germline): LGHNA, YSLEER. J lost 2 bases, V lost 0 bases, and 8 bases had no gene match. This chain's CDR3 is CASSQERTGVSTYEQYF. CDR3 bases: TGCGCCAGCAGCCAAGAACGGACAGGGGTTTCTACCTACGAGCAGTACTTC.

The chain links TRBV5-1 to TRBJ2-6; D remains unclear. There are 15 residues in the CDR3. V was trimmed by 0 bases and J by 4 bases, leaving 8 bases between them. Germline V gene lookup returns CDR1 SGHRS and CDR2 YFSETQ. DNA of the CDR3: TGCGCCAGCAGCTTGGACAGTAACGGGGCCAACGTCCTGACTTTC. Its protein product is CASSLDSNGANVLTF.

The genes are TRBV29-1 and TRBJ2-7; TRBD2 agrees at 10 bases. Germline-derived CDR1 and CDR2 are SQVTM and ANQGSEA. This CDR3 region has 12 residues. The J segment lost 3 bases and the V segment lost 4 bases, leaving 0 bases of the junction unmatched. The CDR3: CSVGTSGYEQYF. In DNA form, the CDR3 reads TGCAGCGTTGGGACTAGCGGCTACGAGCAGTACTTC.

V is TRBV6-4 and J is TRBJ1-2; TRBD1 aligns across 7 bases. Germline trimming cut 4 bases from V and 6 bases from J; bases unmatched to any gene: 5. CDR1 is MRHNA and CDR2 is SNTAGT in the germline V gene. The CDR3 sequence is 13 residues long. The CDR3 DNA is TGTGCCAGCAGTGTCACAGGGGTGGATGGCTACACCTTC. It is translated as CASSVTGVDGYTF.

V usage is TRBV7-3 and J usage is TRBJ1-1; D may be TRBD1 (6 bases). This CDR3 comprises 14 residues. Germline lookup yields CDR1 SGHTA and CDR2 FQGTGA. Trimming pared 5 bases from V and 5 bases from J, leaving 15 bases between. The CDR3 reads CASSRPRGGTEAFF. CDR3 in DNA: TGTGCCAGCAGCAGGCCCAGGGGTGGGACTGAAGCTTTCTTT.

DNA of the CDR3: TGTGCCGCCTGGGACAGGGGGCAAGGAAACACCATATATTTT. This translates into CAAWDRGQGNTIYF. V usage is TRBV10-3 and J usage is TRBJ1-3; 12 nucleotides match TRBD1. Germline-derived CDR1 and CDR2 are ENHRY and SYGVKD. V gave up 11 bases and J gave up 4 bases; unmatched junction bases: 6. The CDR3 covers 14 residues.